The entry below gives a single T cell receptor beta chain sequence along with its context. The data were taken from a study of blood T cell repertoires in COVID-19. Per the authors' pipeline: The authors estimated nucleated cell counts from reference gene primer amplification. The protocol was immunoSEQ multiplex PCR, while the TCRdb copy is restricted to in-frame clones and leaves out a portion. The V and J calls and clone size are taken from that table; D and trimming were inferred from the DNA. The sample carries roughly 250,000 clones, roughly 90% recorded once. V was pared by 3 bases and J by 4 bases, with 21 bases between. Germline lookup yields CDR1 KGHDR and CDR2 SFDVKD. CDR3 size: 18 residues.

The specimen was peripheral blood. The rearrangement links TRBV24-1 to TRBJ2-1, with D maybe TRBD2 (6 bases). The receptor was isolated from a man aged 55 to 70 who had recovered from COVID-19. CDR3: CATSDAPGLLLSYNEQFF. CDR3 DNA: TGTGCCACCAGTGATGCACCGGGACTCCTCCTCTCTTACAATGAGCAGTTCTTC.